Included here is one TCR beta chain sequence, with context. Antigen specificity is unknown. This specimen belongs to a study of T-cell memory formation after mild COVID-19. General observations from the study: Clones that contracted from day 15 to 85 had balanced CD4/CD8; later expanders were CD4+ biased. Second-wave clones that peaked on day 37 lacked confirmed SARS-CoV-2 specificity. Shrinking CD4+ clones were chiefly CM and EM; CD8+ ones were chiefly EMRA.

CDR1 is SGHTA and CDR2 is FQGNSA in the germline V gene. V was clipped by 1 base and J by 3 bases, with 9 bases between them. This CDR3 spans 14 amino acids. TCRdb analysed the 5' RACE reads with MiXCR anew, one entry per CDR3 protein. The data contain 250,000 to 300,000 distinct CDR3 sequences, approximately 8% of them singletons. The sequenced sample was PBMCs or a T cell subset sorted from them (not recorded which). The TCR was taken from a man aged 18 to 30 who had mild COVID-19 (a few samples of this study predate the infection). Cell type and time point are not known. The rearrangement links TRBV7-2 to TRBJ1-1; a possible D gene is TRBD1 (5 bases). The CDR3 DNA reads as TGTGCCAGCAGCTTAGAGGGGCAGTACACTGAAGCTTTCTTT. This codes for CASSLEGQYTEAFF. Full variable domain (missing parts from reference TRBV7-2 and TRBJ1-1): GAGVSQSPSNKVTEKGKDVELRCDPISGHTALYWYRQSLGQGLEFLIYFQGNSAPDKSGLPSDRFSAERTGGSVSTLTIQRTQQEDSAVYLCASSLEGQYTEAFFGQGTRLTVV.